This T cell receptor beta chain emerged from a study of T cells in Graves' hyperthyroidism and ophthalmopathy. RNA transcripts gave rise to amplified TCR beta CDR3 regions. TCR CDR3 underwent first-round RT-PCR with the HTBI primer set. TCRdb fed the multiplex PCR reads into MiXCR, producing one record per CDR3 protein. The table lists about 500,000 distinct CDR3 sequences, 15% to 20% of them singletons. Active moderate-to-severe ophthalmopathy, Clinical Activity Score at least 3, NOSPECS at least 4, under 3 months' duration. Trimming took off 3 bases at V and 4 bases at J, with 7 bases between the two ends. The CDR3 is 14 amino acids. The V gene's germline CDR1 is SGHTA and CDR2 FQGNSA.

The sequence was collected from a woman aged 18 to 35 with Graves' ophthalmopathy. Source material: blood. This chain joins TRBV7-2 and TRBJ1-6, with D tentatively TRBD1 (5 bases). The CDR3 sequence is CASSLGVYNSPLHF. The CDR3 DNA is TGTGCCAGCAGCTTGGGGGTTTATAATTCACCCCTCCACTTT.